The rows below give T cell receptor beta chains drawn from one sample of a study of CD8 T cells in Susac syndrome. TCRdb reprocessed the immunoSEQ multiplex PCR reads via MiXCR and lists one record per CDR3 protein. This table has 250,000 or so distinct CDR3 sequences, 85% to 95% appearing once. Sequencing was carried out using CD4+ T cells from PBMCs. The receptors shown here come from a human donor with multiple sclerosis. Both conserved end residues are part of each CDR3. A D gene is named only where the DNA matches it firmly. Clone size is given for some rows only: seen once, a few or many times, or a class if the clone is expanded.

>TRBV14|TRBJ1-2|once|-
CASSQGGLGTAYGYTF
TGTGCCAGCAGCCAAGGAGGTCTGGGGACGGCTTATGGCTACACCTTC
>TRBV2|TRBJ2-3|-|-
CASSDTTASTDTQYF
TGTGCCAGCAGTGACACGACAGCTAGCACAGATACGCAGTATTTT
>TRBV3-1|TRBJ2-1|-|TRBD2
CASSTWSGGAYNEQFF
TGTGCCAGCAGCACCTGGAGCGGGGGGGCCTACAATGAGCAGTTCTTC
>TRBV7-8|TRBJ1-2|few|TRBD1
CASSFTGTGYGYTF
TGTGCCAGCAGCTTTACAGGGACAGGGTATGGCTACACCTTC
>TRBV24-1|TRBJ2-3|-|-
CATSDSPTTPGTDTQYF
TGTGCCACCAGTGATTCGCCAACCACTCCGGGGACAGATACGCAGTATTTT
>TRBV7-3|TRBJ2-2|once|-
CASSLMGHNTGELFF
TGTGCCAGCAGCTTAATGGGACACAACACCGGGGAGCTGTTTTTT
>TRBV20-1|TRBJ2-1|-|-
CSARALGPGKQFF
TGCAGTGCTAGAGCCTTGGGCCCCGGGAAGCAGTTCTTC
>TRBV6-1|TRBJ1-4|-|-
CASREWTTEKLFF
TGTGCCAGCAGGGAGTGGACAACTGAAAAACTGTTTTTT
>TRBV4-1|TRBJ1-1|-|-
CASSQDRSRTEAFF
TGCGCCAGCAGCCAAGACAGGTCGAGGACTGAAGCTTTCTTT
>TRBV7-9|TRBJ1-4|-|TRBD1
CASRRTGGEKLFF
TGTGCCAGCAGGAGGACAGGGGGTGAAAAACTGTTTTTT
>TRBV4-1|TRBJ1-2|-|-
CASRPIGGRGYTF
TGCGCCAGCAGGCCTATCGGGGGTCGGGGCTACACCTTC
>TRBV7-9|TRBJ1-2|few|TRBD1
CASSDRGHYGYTF
TGTGCCAGCAGTGACAGGGGGCACTATGGCTACACCTTC
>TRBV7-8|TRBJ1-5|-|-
CASSLPQGHQPQHF
TGTGCCAGCAGCTTACCTCAGGGGCATCAGCCCCAGCATTTT
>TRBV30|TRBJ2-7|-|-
CAWSVGSDEQYF
TGTGCCTGGAGTGTAGGCTCTGACGAGCAGTACTTC
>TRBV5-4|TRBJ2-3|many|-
CASSLVSTDTQYF
TGTGCCAGCAGCTTAGTAAGCACAGATACGCAGTATTTT
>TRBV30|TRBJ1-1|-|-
CAWGKAYTEAFF
TGTGCCTGGGGCAAAGCTTACACTGAAGCTTTCTTT
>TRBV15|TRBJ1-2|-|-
CATSRPAVASYGYTF
TGTGCCACCAGCAGACCCGCTGTGGCGAGCTATGGCTACACCTTC
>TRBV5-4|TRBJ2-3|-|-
CASSSSPGPSTDTQYF
TGTGCCAGCAGCTCAAGCCCGGGACCGAGCACAGATACGCAGTATTTT
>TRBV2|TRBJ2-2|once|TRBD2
CASKGQRGTGELFF
TGTGCCAGCAAGGGGCAGCGGGGGACCGGGGAGCTGTTTTTT
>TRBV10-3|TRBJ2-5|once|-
CAIARELQETQYF
TGTGCCATCGCCAGAGAGCTTCAAGAGACCCAGTACTTC
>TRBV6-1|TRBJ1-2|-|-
CASSPTGAQTVGGYTF
TGTGCCAGCAGTCCGACGGGGGCGCAAACGGTGGGGGGCTACACCTTC
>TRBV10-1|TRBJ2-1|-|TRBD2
CASSEPTSGKFF
TGCGCCAGCAGTGAGCCAACTAGCGGGAAGTTCTTC
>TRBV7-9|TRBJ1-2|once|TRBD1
CASSLGGQHYGYTF
TGTGCCAGCAGCTTAGGGGGACAGCACTATGGCTACACCTTC
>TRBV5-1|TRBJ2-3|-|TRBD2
CASSPRIAGNTDTQYF
TGCGCCAGCAGCCCCCGAATAGCGGGGAACACAGATACGCAGTATTTT
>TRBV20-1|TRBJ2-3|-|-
CSASRQGLDTQYF
TGCAGTGCTAGCAGGCAGGGGCTGGATACGCAGTATTTT
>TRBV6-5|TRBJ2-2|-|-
CASSYGAGLWSTGELFF
TGTGCCAGCAGTTACGGTGCGGGTTTGTGGAGCACCGGGGAGCTGTTTTTT
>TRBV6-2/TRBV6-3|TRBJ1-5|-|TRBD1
CASSYSYRDRWVNQPQHF
TGTGCCAGCAGTTACTCGTACCGGGACAGGTGGGTGAATCAGCCCCAGCATTTT
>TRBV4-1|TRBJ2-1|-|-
CASSREAPANNEQFF
TGCGCCAGCAGCCGGGAGGCGCCAGCCAACAATGAGCAGTTCTTC
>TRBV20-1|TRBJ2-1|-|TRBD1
CSARRTGERGEQFF
TGCAGTGCTAGGAGGACAGGGGAGAGGGGCGAGCAGTTCTTC
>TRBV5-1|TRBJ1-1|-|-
CASSLDGGDTEAFF
TGCGCCAGCAGCTTGGACGGCGGGGACACTGAAGCTTTCTTT
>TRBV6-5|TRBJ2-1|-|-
CASSYSPGGAPYNEQFF
TGTGCCAGCAGTTACTCGCCTGGGGGGGCCCCCTACAATGAGCAGTTCTTC
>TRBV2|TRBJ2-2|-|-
CASSPLGQTGELFF
TGTGCCAGCAGTCCACTGGGCCAGACCGGGGAGCTGTTTTTT
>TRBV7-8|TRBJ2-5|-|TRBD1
CASSPDIAGGKETQYF
TGTGCCAGCAGCCCGGACATCGCAGGGGGTAAAGAGACCCAGTACTTC
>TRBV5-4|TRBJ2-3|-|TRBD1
CASSRDRVSADTQYF
TGTGCCAGCAGCCGCGACAGGGTGTCAGCGGATACGCAGTATTTT
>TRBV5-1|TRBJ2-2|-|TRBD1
CASSLQIRDRDFTGELFF
TGCGCCAGCAGCTTGCAAATCCGGGACAGGGATTTCACCGGGGAGCTGTTTTTT
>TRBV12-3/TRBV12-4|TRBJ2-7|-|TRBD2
CASGGGWYF
TGTGCCAGCGGCGGGGGATGGTACTTC
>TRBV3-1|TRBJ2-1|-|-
CASSQTTGWSPNEQFF
TGTGCCAGCAGCCAAACTACAGGGTGGAGTCCCAATGAGCAGTTCTTC
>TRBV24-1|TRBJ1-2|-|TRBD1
CATSDSGGQEAFYYGYTF
TGTGCCACCAGTGATTCAGGGGGACAGGAGGCCTTCTACTATGGCTACACCTTC
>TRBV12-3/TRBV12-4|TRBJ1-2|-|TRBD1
CASRQGQFLNGYTF
TGTGCCAGCAGGCAGGGACAGTTTCTGAATGGCTACACCTTC
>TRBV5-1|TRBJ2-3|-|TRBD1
CASSFRDRPTDTQYF
TGCGCCAGCAGCTTCCGGGACAGGCCCACAGATACGCAGTATTTT
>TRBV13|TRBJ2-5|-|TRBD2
CASSRTSGGAQETQYF
TGTGCCAGCAGCCGGACTAGCGGGGGGGCCCAAGAGACCCAGTACTTC
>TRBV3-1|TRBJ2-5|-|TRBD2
CASSQASGQETQYF
TGTGCCAGCAGCCAGGCTAGCGGACAAGAGACCCAGTACTTC
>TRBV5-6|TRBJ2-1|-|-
CASSLGLASHYNEQFF
TGTGCCAGCAGCTTGGGATTGGCTTCCCACTACAATGAGCAGTTCTTC
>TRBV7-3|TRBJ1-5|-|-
CASSLPGRGISNQPQHF
TGTGCCAGCAGCTTACCTGGCAGGGGCATTAGCAATCAGCCCCAGCATTTT
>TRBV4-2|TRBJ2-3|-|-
CASSPTSFGTDTQYF
TGTGCCAGCAGCCCGACTAGTTTCGGCACAGATACGCAGTATTTT
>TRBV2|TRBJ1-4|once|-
CASSERLTNEKLFF
TGTGCCAGCAGTGAGCGTCTGACTAATGAAAAACTGTTTTTT